This TCR beta chain was observed in a study of identical twins. Unique molecular identifiers were present on cDNA, and template switching added a universal primer site. TCRdb redid the calling of the 5' RACE reads with MiXCR, one entry per CDR3 protein. The sample has about 290,000 distinct CDR3 sequences, around 9.7% seen once. As regards this clonotype: Antigen unknown.

Study-wide findings and caveats: Twins showed weaker excess sharing in their beta out-of-frame sequences. Cross-sectional statistical analysis, not tracking of the same donors, underpinned the conclusions.

Separately, the same data were catalogued under a study of yellow fever vaccine responses in identical twins.

The clonotype was recovered from a woman between 18 and 30 years old in good health. The sample taken for sequencing was CD8+ T cells sorted from blood.

In nucleotides, the CDR3 is TGTGCCAGCAGCTCCCGGGACTTAATTACCGGGGAGCTGTTTTTT. Amino acid sequence: CASSSRDLITGELFF. V is TRBV3-1 and J is TRBJ2-2, with D possibly TRBD2 on 6 matching bases. Germline CDR1 reads LGHDT; CDR2 reads YNNKEL (reference sequence). Trimming removed 5 bases at V and 5 bases at J, with 15 bases between. The CDR3 consists of 15 residues.